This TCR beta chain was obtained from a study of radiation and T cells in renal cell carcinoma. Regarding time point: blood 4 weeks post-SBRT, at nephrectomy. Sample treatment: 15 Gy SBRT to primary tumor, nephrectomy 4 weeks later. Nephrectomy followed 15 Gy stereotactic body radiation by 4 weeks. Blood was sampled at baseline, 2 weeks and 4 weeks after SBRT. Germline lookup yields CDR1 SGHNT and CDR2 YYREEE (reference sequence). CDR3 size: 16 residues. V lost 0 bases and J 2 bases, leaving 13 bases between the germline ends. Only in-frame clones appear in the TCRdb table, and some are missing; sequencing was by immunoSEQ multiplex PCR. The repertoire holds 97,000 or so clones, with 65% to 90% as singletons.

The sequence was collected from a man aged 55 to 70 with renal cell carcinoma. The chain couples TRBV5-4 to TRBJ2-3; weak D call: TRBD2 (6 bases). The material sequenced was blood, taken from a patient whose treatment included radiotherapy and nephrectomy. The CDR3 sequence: CASSLVSGVITDTQYF. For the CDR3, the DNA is TGTGCCAGCAGCTTGGTTAGCGGAGTGATCACAGATACGCAGTATTTT.